The rows below give T cell receptor beta chains drawn from one sample of a study of T cell changes during pregnancy in multiple sclerosis. The protocol was immunoSEQ multiplex PCR, while the TCRdb copy is restricted to in-frame clones and leaves out a portion. The repertoire has about 59,000 clones, approximately 92% of them found once; the top ten carry about 2.3%. The starting material was peripheral blood, obtained in the first trimester of pregnancy. The origin of the receptors is a female donor with multiple sclerosis, enrolled in a pregnancy study. The CDR3 runs from the conserved cysteine through the conserved F or W. A D gene is named only where the DNA matches it firmly. The size entry is marked missing in some rows and otherwise reads once, few, many or a size class.

D gene	V gene	clone size	J gene	CDR3 protein	CDR3 DNA
.	TRBV15	.	TRBJ2-1	CATSAFTGKNEQFF	TGTGCCACCAGCGCGTTTACAGGTAAAAATGAGCAGTTCTTC
TRBD2	TRBV6-1	.	TRBJ2-2	CASSGLAGVGELFF	TGTGCCAGCAGTGGCCTAGCGGGAGTCGGGGAGCTGTTTTTT
.	TRBV28	.	TRBJ2-1	CASSFGSYNEQFF	TGTGCCAGCAGTTTCGGTTCCTACAATGAGCAGTTCTTC
.	TRBV25-1	.	TRBJ2-2	CASSEQYTGELFF	TGTGCCAGCAGTGAACAATACACCGGGGAGCTGTTTTTT
TRBD2	TRBV5-4	.	TRBJ2-1	CASSLLGSGRFGNEQFF	TGTGCCAGCAGCTTGTTGGGTAGCGGGAGGTTTGGGAATGAGCAGTTCTTC
.	TRBV7-9	.	TRBJ2-3	CASRSNRVSTSTDTQYF	TGTGCCAGCAGATCTAACAGGGTTTCCACTAGCACAGATACGCAGTATTTT
.	TRBV6-4	.	TRBJ2-1	CASSERDDNEQFF	TGTGCCAGCAGTGAGCGGGACGACAATGAGCAGTTCTTC
.	TRBV11-2	.	TRBJ2-1	CASSLVGARYEQFF	TGTGCCAGCAGCTTAGTAGGTGCTAGATATGAGCAGTTCTTC
.	TRBV5-4	once	TRBJ1-2	CASRVLDSGNHGYTF	TGTGCCAGCAGAGTCCTGGACAGCGGAAATCATGGCTACACCTTC
TRBD1	TRBV19	.	TRBJ2-1	CASSQDRGAYNEQFF	TGTGCCAGTAGTCAGGACAGGGGGGCGTACAATGAGCAGTTCTTC
.	TRBV6-5	.	TRBJ2-5	CASSHPGREETQYF	TGTGCCAGCAGTCACCCGGGCAGGGAAGAGACCCAGTACTTC
.	TRBV6-6	.	TRBJ2-1	CASSSGRGRSNEQFF	TGTGCCAGCAGTTCTGGCAGGGGTCGATCTAATGAGCAGTTCTTC
.	TRBV7-5	.	TRBJ1-2	CARSQTGGGNYGYTF	TGTGCCAGAAGCCAGACAGGGGGCGGGAACTATGGCTACACCTTC
.	TRBV30	.	TRBJ1-2	CAWSRSWGVNYGYTF	TGTGCCTGGAGTAGGTCCTGGGGAGTTAACTATGGCTACACCTTC
TRBD2	TRBV10-3	.	TRBJ2-7	CAISDVELAGGPNGYEQYF	TGTGCCATCAGTGATGTGGAACTAGCGGGAGGGCCTAATGGGTACGAGCAGTACTTC
.	TRBV10-1	.	TRBJ1-4	CASSGDTALGKLFF	TGCGCCAGCAGCGGGGACACGGCCTTAGGGAAACTGTTTTTT
.	TRBV19	.	TRBJ2-7	CASSRRSSYEQYF	TGTGCCAGTAGCAGAAGATCCTCCTACGAGCAGTACTTC
.	TRBV7-2	.	TRBJ2-1	CASSLVGRGALMDEQFF	TGTGCCAGCAGCTTAGTAGGTAGAGGTGCATTGATGGATGAGCAGTTCTTC
.	TRBV5-4	.	TRBJ2-7	CASSLAAVNEQYF	TGTGCCAGCAGCTTGGCTGCGGTTAACGAGCAGTACTTC
.	TRBV29-1	.	TRBJ2-5	CSGYSYQETQYF	TGCAGCGGATACTCGTACCAAGAGACCCAGTACTTC
.	TRBV15	.	TRBJ2-3	CATSRGGGVSTDTQYF	TGTGCCACCAGCAGAGGTGGCGGGGTAAGCACAGATACGCAGTATTTT
TRBD2	TRBV6-5	.	TRBJ2-7	CASSQTSGLSYEQYF	TGTGCCAGCAGCCAAACTAGCGGTCTCTCCTACGAGCAGTACTTC
.	TRBV5-1	many	TRBJ1-1	CASNPNGMNTEAFF	TGCGCCAGCAATCCAAACGGGATGAACACTGAAGCTTTCTTT
TRBD1	TRBV7-9	.	TRBJ1-2	CASSEDRGVTHGGYTF	TGTGCCAGCAGCGAGGACAGGGGCGTTACGCACGGGGGCTACACCTTC
TRBD2	TRBV7-9	.	TRBJ2-2	CASERERIPGELFF	TGTGCCAGCGAGCGGGAGAGGATCCCCGGGGAGCTGTTTTTT
.	TRBV29-1	.	TRBJ1-2	CSVPQGNSNYGYTF	TGCAGCGTGCCACAGGGAAACTCTAACTATGGCTACACCTTC
.	TRBV15	.	TRBJ1-1	CATSRGGLGSETEAFF	TGTGCCACCAGCAGAGGCGGGCTGGGGAGTGAAACTGAAGCTTTCTTT
.	TRBV9	.	TRBJ2-3	CASSVAGGLRTDTQYF	TGTGCCAGCAGCGTAGCCGGCGGACTTAGAACAGATACGCAGTATTTT
.	TRBV7-9	.	TRBJ2-7	CASSLAGSFHEQYF	TGTGCCAGCAGCTTAGCCGGGAGTTTCCACGAGCAGTACTTC
.	TRBV7-2	.	TRBJ2-1	CASRNLAGTNEQFF	TGTGCCAGCAGAAACTTGGCGGGGACCAATGAGCAGTTCTTC
.	TRBV29-1	.	TRBJ2-5	CSVGRAVETGTETQYF	TGCAGCGTTGGGAGGGCGGTCGAGACAGGGACAGAGACCCAGTACTTC
TRBD2	TRBV25-1	.	TRBJ2-2	CASSGRLAGVRTGELFF	TGTGCCAGCAGTGGTCGACTAGCGGGAGTCCGAACCGGGGAGCTGTTTTTT
TRBD2	TRBV5-3	.	TRBJ2-7	CARSVGLAGRTYEQYF	TGTGCCAGAAGCGTGGGACTAGCGGGCCGAACCTACGAGCAGTACTTC
.	TRBV29-1	.	TRBJ2-3	CSAPGSARTDTQYF	TGCAGCGCCCCGGGTAGCGCCCGCACAGATACGCAGTATTTT
TRBD1	TRBV4-3	.	TRBJ1-2	CASSRSGTENYGYTF	TGCGCCAGCAGCCGCTCCGGGACAGAAAACTATGGCTACACCTTC
TRBD2	TRBV4-1	.	TRBJ2-5	CASSDFPLAEAIQETQYF	TGCGCCAGCAGCGACTTTCCACTAGCGGAGGCAATCCAAGAGACCCAGTACTTC
TRBD1	TRBV30	.	TRBJ1-2	CACGTGINYGYTF	TGTGCCTGTGGGACAGGTATTAACTATGGCTACACCTTC
.	TRBV13	few	TRBJ1-2	CASSLVRDGYTF	TGTGCCAGCAGCTTGGTACGGGATGGCTACACCTTC
.	TRBV27	.	TRBJ2-7	CASSLGRQANEQYF	TGTGCCAGCAGTTTGGGACGACAGGCGAACGAGCAGTACTTC
.	TRBV4-3	.	TRBJ2-6	CASSHDFTGSGANVLTF	TGCGCCAGCAGCCATGACTTTACGGGCTCTGGGGCCAACGTCCTGACTTTC
TRBD1	TRBV28	.	TRBJ1-5	CASRPGQGMGQPQHF	TGTGCCAGCAGACCGGGACAGGGGATGGGTCAGCCCCAGCATTTT
TRBD1	TRBV19	.	TRBJ2-6	CASSDRVSGANVLTF	TGTGCCAGTAGTGACAGGGTATCGGGGGCCAACGTCCTGACTTTC
TRBD2	TRBV27	.	TRBJ2-2	CASRKISGRSTGELFF	TGTGCCAGCAGAAAGATCAGCGGGAGGTCCACCGGGGAGCTGTTTTTT
TRBD1	TRBV11-3	.	TRBJ2-3	CASSYRDREDTQYF	TGTGCCAGCAGCTACCGGGACAGGGAGGATACGCAGTATTTT
.	TRBV6-5	few	TRBJ1-1	CASSYGQRTEAFF	TGTGCCAGCAGTTACGGCCAGAGGACTGAAGCTTTCTTT
TRBD2	TRBV7-2	.	TRBJ2-7	CASSLARAGVVPGNYEQYF	TGTGCCAGCAGCTTAGCGAGGGCGGGAGTAGTCCCCGGTAATTACGAGCAGTACTTC